The clone carrying this T cell receptor (beta chain) was seen only once. This record comes from a study of blood T cell repertoires in COVID-19. Using immunoSEQ multiplex PCR, the repertoire was profiled, and TCRdb retains in-frame clones only, with some absent. Of about 130,000 clones listed, less than 85% are singletons. V was pared by 0 bases and J by 2 bases, with 1 base of the junction left unmatched. The germline V gene encodes CDR1 KGHSH and CDR2 LQKENI. The CDR3 has 15 residues. The sequence was collected from a woman aged 55-75 years with acute or convalescent COVID-19. The sequenced sample consisted of peripheral blood. This chain connects TRBV18 to TRBJ2-1; 7 positions match TRBD2. The CDR3 sequence is CASSPPGGAYNEQFF. The CDR3 DNA is TGTGCCAGCTCACCACCGGGGGGGGCCTACAATGAGCAGTTCTTC.